This TCR beta chain emerged from a study of T cells in localized non-small cell lung cancer. Whole-study results and caveats: Uninvolved adjacent lung showed the highest T cell clonality, exceeding tumor. A median of around 58 clones ranked among the top 100 in tumor appeared in adjacent lung. A denser population of T cells in blood accompanied longer overall survival. One tumor region alone was sequenced, and heterogeneity therefore remains possible.

A single count supports this clone. Antigen specificity is unknown. J lost 12 bases, V lost 5 bases, and 18 bases had no gene match. Germline CDR1 and CDR2: SEHNR and FQNEAQ (reference sequence). This CDR3 is 15 amino acids long. Method: immunoSEQ multiplex PCR; TCRdb's copy keeps in-frame clones and lacks some. The sample holds about 34,000 clones, 93% seen once. V is TRBV7-9 and J is TRBJ1-2; 7 bases agree with TRBD1. This clonotype originated in a female donor over 55 with stage I lung adenocarcinoma. This specimen was peripheral blood, taken before any cancer treatment. The DNA for the CDR3 is TGTGCCAGCAGCCACATTCGGAGGGACAGCCTTCCCCACACCTTC. It specifies CASSHIRRDSLPHTF.